The clone carrying this T cell receptor beta chain was seen once. Antigen: not known. Its ends do not fully match the called genes, so a read error is possible. The data originate from a study of glioma-infiltrating T cells. Whole-study results and caveats: Tissue-blood divergence was below expectation in non-neoplastic patients, above in gliomas. Tissue and blood shared very few CDR3 sequences.

The iRepertoire nested amplicon-rescue multiplex PCR amplified TCR alpha and beta CDR3s from RNA. For one-step reverse transcription and amplification, roughly 100-400 ng of tissue mRNA or PBMC total RNA was used. Each CDR3 protein gets one entry after TCRdb re-called the multiplex PCR reads with MiXCR. In the table there are about 140,000 distinct CDR3 sequences, 30% to 40% of which are singletons. This CDR3 comprises 17 residues. CDR1 is MNHEY and CDR2 is SVGEGT in the germline V gene. The chain links TRBV6-2 or TRBV6-3 to TRBJ2-1, with D maybe TRBD2 (5 bases). The receptor was derived from a human donor with low-grade glioma or glioblastoma, undergoing nonglioma brain surgery, or in good health (not recorded which). What was sequenced was glioma tissue, nonneoplastic brain tissue, or PBMCs (not recorded which). CDR3 loop: CASSLDPGRPSHNERFF. The CDR3 coding sequence is TGTGCCAGCAGCCTAGACCCTGGGAGACCCTCCCACAATGAGCGGTTCTTC.